The rows below give T cell receptor beta chains drawn from one sample of a study of T cells in localized non-small cell lung cancer. Profiling relied on immunoSEQ multiplex PCR, and the TCRdb table lists in-frame clones only, not all of them. This table holds roughly 48,000 clones, around three quarters found once. The sample in question was PBMCs, obtained before any cancer treatment. The receptor source for this set is a woman aged 35-70 years with stage II lung adenocarcinoma. CDR3s include the opening cysteine and the closing phenylalanine or tryptophan. A D gene is named only where the DNA matches it firmly. Expanded clones get a size class; other rows say once, few or many, or leave the size out.

- | TRBJ2-7 | TRBD2 | 15 | TRBV5-4 | TGTGCCAGCAGAGAGGGGACTAGCGTGGGCTACGAGCAGTACTTC | CASREGTSVGYEQYF
- | TRBJ2-3 | - | 14 | TRBV27 | TGTGCCAGCAGTTTATCGACACTCGGGGATACGCAGTATTTT | CASSLSTLGDTQYF
- | TRBJ1-1 | - | 12 | TRBV30 | TGTGCCTGGAGTGAACAAGGACTTGAAGCTTTCTTT | CAWSEQGLEAFF
- | TRBJ1-2 | - | 11 | TRBV28 | TGTGCCAGCAGTTTGGACCAGGGCTACACCTTC | CASSLDQGYTF
few | TRBJ1-5 | - | 14 | TRBV6-4 | TGTGCCAGCAGTGCGGACATCACGAATCAGCCCCAGCATTTT | CASSADITNQPQHF
once | TRBJ2-1 | - | 15 | TRBV9 | TGTGCCAGCAGCGCCGGGCCAACCCCAACTCTAGGGCAGTTCTTC | CASSAGPTPTLGQFF
- | TRBJ1-1 | - | 13 | TRBV6-1 | TGTGCCAGCAGGGGGCCCTCCGGCGGTGAAGCTTTCTTT | CASRGPSGGEAFF
- | TRBJ1-1 | - | 16 | TRBV19 | TGTGCCAGTAGTATAGATCAGGGCGGTATGGACACTGAAGCTTTCTTT | CASSIDQGGMDTEAFF
- | TRBJ2-7 | - | 11 | TRBV7-8 | TGTGCCAGCAGCTGGGGGCACGAGCAGTACTTC | CASSWGHEQYF
- | TRBJ2-5 | TRBD2 | 15 | TRBV19 | TGTGCCAGCCTGGGACTAGCGGGGGGCCAAGAGACCCAGTACTTC | CASLGLAGGQETQYF
- | TRBJ1-1 | TRBD1 | 13 | TRBV18 | TGTGCCAGCTCACTGGACAGGGTCGCTGAAGCTTTCTTT | CASSLDRVAEAFF
- | TRBJ2-7 | - | 13 | TRBV5-8 | TGTGCCAGCCAAGTCCTCGGAGACAGATCTCAGTACTTC | CASQVLGDRSQYF
- | TRBJ1-1 | TRBD1 | 13 | TRBV4-1 | TGCGCCAGCGGACAGGGGGATGGTACTGAAGCTTTCTTT | CASGQGDGTEAFF
- | TRBJ1-2 | - | 13 | TRBV21-1 | TGTGCCAGCAGCGAACGACAGGGCTCTGGCTACACCTTC | CASSERQGSGYTF
- | TRBJ1-1 | - | 14 | TRBV6-5 | TGTGCCAGCGAGGCAGGGGCCGAGGGCACTGAAGCTTTCTTT | CASEAGAEGTEAFF
- | TRBJ1-1 | TRBD1 | 15 | TRBV5-1 | TGCGCCAGCAGCCCGTCAGGACAGGGGGGTACTGAAGCTTTCTTT | CASSPSGQGGTEAFF
- | TRBJ1-6 | TRBD1 | 15 | TRBV19 | TGTGCCAGTAGTATAATGAGGGGGCTTAATTCACCCCTCCACTTT | CASSIMRGLNSPLHF
few | TRBJ1-1 | - | 15 | TRBV19 | TGTGCCAGTACCAGGGGAGACCTCCGAAGGTCTGAAGCTTTCTTT | CASTRGDLRRSEAFF
- | TRBJ2-3 | - | 14 | TRBV7-9 | TGTGCCAGCAGCTTAGGGAGGGACACAGATACGCAGTATTTT | CASSLGRDTDTQYF
- | TRBJ2-3 | - | 14 | TRBV27 | TGTGCCAGCAGTTTATACCCTGGAGCAGATACGCAGTATTTT | CASSLYPGADTQYF
- | TRBJ2-7 | - | 14 | TRBV9 | TGTGCCAGCAGCGTAACTCCACAGACGTACGAGCAGTACTTC | CASSVTPQTYEQYF
few | TRBJ2-5 | - | 14 | TRBV5-6 | TGTGCCAGCAGCTTGTTACAGGGCGAAGAGACCCAGTACTTC | CASSLLQGEETQYF
- | TRBJ1-1 | - | 17 | TRBV5-8 | TGTGCCAGCAGCCTACTAGTCCAGGATGGGGCTGGCACTGAAGCTTTCTTT | CASSLLVQDGAGTEAFF